This entry describes one T cell receptor beta chain. What it binds is not known. The sample belongs to a study of PD-1 blockade in classical Hodgkin lymphoma. Per germline, CDR1 SGHKS and CDR2 YYEKEE (reference sequence). The CDR3 length is 14 residues. With 2 bases clipped from V and 6 bases from J, the junction kept 7 bases outside the gene matches. Study outcomes and limitations: At C4D1, TCR diversity had climbed significantly for CD4+ cells, though not for CD8+ cells. Patients with an early start, nivolumab under 1 year after ASCT, were excluded. Patients newly diagnosed and complete responders had comparable baseline diversity. It was reported that newly diagnosed patients had less baseline TCR diversity than healthy donors.

Profiled with immunoSEQ multiplex PCR; TCRdb holds only in-frame clones, not every one. Of about 41,000 clones listed, 55% to 70% are singletons. Time point reported: cycle 4 day 1 (C4D1), after 6 weeks of nivolumab. Autologous stem cell transplantation was followed by relapse in every patient, and brentuximab vedotin exposure varied. The V call is TRBV5-5, the J call TRBJ1-1, with 7 bases matching TRBD1. Sample: peripheral blood mononuclear cells (PBMCs), taken before the fourth cycle of nivolumab. The clonotype originates from a human donor with classical Hodgkin lymphoma. CDR3 in DNA: TGTGCCAGCAGCTTTTTTGGGGACAGCTCTGAAGCTTTCTTT. As protein: CASSFFGDSSEAFF.